Listed below are T cell receptor beta chains from one sample, sequenced in a study of radiation and T cells in renal cell carcinoma. Data came from immunoSEQ multiplex PCR; TCRdb stores just in-frame clones and leaves some out. The sample carries about 150,000 clones, roughly 87% recorded once. Here the sequenced sample was blood, taken from a patient whose treatment included radiotherapy and nephrectomy. These receptors were taken from a woman between 45 and 60 years old with renal cell carcinoma. The CDR3 runs from the conserved cysteine through the conserved F or W. The D gene is left open where the match is weak.

j_call,d_call,v_call,cdr3_length,cdr3_aa,cdr3_nt
TRBJ2-7,TRBD2,TRBV7-9,13,CASSPGGSYEQYF,TGTGCCAGCAGTCCGGGGGGCTCCTACGAGCAGTACTTC
TRBJ1-3,NA,TRBV6-1,13,CASTSHTPNTIYF,TGTGCCAGCACCTCGCACACTCCAAACACCATATATTTT
TRBJ2-7,NA,TRBV2,15,CASTAGAGYNYEQYF,TGTGCCAGCACCGCGGGGGCAGGCTATAACTACGAGCAGTACTTC
TRBJ2-7,NA,TRBV19,14,CASSIGSGNYEQYF,TGTGCCAGTAGTATAGGTAGCGGAAACTACGAGCAGTACTTC
TRBJ2-1,TRBD2,TRBV7-9,16,CASSSPLAGGRNEQFF,TGTGCCAGCAGCTCCCCACTAGCGGGGGGGAGGAATGAGCAGTTCTTC
TRBJ1-3,NA,TRBV29-1,13,CSAKQLSGNTIYF,TGCAGCGCGAAGCAGCTCTCTGGAAACACCATATATTTT
TRBJ2-7,NA,TRBV7-6,11,CASSDHKVQYF,TGTGCCAGCAGCGACCACAAGGTGCAGTACTTC
TRBJ2-3,TRBD1,TRBV5-1,16,CASSLEGTGSTDTQYF,TGCGCCAGCAGCTTGGAGGGGACAGGGAGCACAGATACGCAGTATTTT
TRBJ2-2,NA,TRBV6-5,14,CASSPGRDTGELFF,TGTGCCAGCAGTCCGGGGAGAGATACCGGGGAGCTGTTTTTT
TRBJ2-5,NA,TRBV5-6,14,CASSSLRTAETQYF,TGTGCCAGCAGCTCCTTACGGACAGCAGAGACCCAGTACTTC
TRBJ1-6,NA,TRBV7-8,16,CASSFFLRRNNSPLHF,TGTGCCAGCAGCTTTTTCCTTCGTCGGAATAATTCACCCCTCCACTTT
TRBJ1-1,TRBD1,TRBV18,14,CASSRGTGATEAFF,TGTGCCAGCTCACGCGGGACAGGGGCCACTGAAGCTTTCTTT
TRBJ2-7,TRBD2,TRBV7-2,16,CASSSRTSGGRYEQYF,TGTGCCAGCAGCTCGCGGACTAGCGGGGGCCGCTACGAGCAGTACTTC
TRBJ1-1,TRBD1,TRBV18,14,CASSPTGGVTEAFF,TGTGCCAGCTCACCCACAGGGGGCGTCACTGAAGCTTTCTTT
TRBJ2-1,NA,TRBV10-3,11,CAISEANEQFF,TGTGCCATCAGTGAGGCCAATGAGCAGTTCTTC
TRBJ2-1,NA,TRBV18,14,CASSPIYLDNEQFF,TGTGCCAGCTCACCAATATATCTGGACAATGAGCAGTTCTTC
TRBJ2-7,NA,TRBV9,13,CASSVEGQDEQYF,TGTGCCAGCAGCGTAGAGGGCCAAGACGAGCAGTACTTC
TRBJ2-2,NA,TRBV30,13,CAWSVRPTGELFF,TGTGCCTGGAGTGTACGGCCCACCGGGGAGCTGTTTTTT